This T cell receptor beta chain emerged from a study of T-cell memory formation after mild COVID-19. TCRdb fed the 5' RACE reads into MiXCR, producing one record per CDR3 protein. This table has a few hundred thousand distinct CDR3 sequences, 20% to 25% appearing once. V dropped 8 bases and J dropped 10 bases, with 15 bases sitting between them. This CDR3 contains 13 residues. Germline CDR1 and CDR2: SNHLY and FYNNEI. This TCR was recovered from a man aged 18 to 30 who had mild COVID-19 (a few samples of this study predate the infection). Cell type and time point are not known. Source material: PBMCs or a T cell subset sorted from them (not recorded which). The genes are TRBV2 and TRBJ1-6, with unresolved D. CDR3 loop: CASADPTPSPLHF. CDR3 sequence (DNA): TGTGCCAGCGCAGACCCCACCCCCTCACCCCTCCACTTT.